This TCR beta chain is drawn from a study of graft-versus-host responses after intestinal transplantation. Study context: Multivisceral, liver-intestinal, or isolated intestinal transplants were performed in recipients. Every transplant recipient was induced with anti-thymocyte globulin, then maintained on tacrolimus and steroids for around 3 years. Study-wide results and limits: Levels of circulating GvH clones at their peak were associated with early post-transplant HvG declines. The marrow of recipients harbored GvH clones, and ileum or blood showed some of them first.

Germline CDR1 reads SGHTA; CDR2 reads FQGTGA. CDR3 length: 16 amino acids. V was clipped by 1 base and J by 0 bases; unmatched bases: 2. The repertoire was sequenced with immunoSEQ multiplex PCR; TCRdb's copy has only in-frame clones and lacks some. The sample has fewer than 110,000 clones, roughly 89% seen once. About this clone itself: Its antigen remains unidentified.

This chain connects TRBV7-3 to TRBJ2-3; TRBD2 agrees at 9 bases. The TCR sequence derives from a human donor who was the organ donor for an intestinal transplant. This material consisted of unstimulated CD4+ T cells sorted from spleen or lymph node cells, taken before transplant. The CDR3 coding sequence is TGTGCCAGCAGCTTAAGGCTAGCGGGGAGCACAGATACGCAGTATTTT. It translates to CASSLRLAGSTDTQYF.